This TCR beta chain was obtained from a study of blood T cell repertoires in COVID-19. About the study: Some COVID-19 samples were acute and others convalescent; all came from the United States, Italy and Spain. In each case, the material was cDNA or gDNA derived from T cells, B-cell-depleted T cells, or PBMCs.

The V end lost 6 bases, the J end lost 5 bases, and 22 bases lay between the germline ends. This CDR3 spans 16 amino acids. CDR1 KGHSH and CDR2 LQKENI come from the germline V gene. This clone has a single count. In the original workflow: Nucleated cell number was recorded as an estimate derived from reference gene primer amplification. Data came from immunoSEQ multiplex PCR; TCRdb stores just in-frame clones and leaves some out. V and J calls and clone size come straight from that table; D and trimming were deduced from the DNA. This table has some 100,000 clones, around four fifths appearing once. This chain joins TRBV18 and TRBJ1-2; maybe TRBD1 (6 bases). This TCR derives from a woman aged 55-70 years with acute or convalescent COVID-19. Source material: peripheral blood. This CDR3 reads CASSQGQTPWQYGYTF. The CDR3 region has the DNA TGTGCCAGCTCGCAAGGACAGACGCCCTGGCAGTATGGCTACACCTTC.